This entry is about one TCR beta chain. As yet, its antigen is unknown. These data come from a study of T cell responses to AZD1222 COVID-19 vaccine. Findings and limits, study-wide: At baseline, seropositivity was found in only 6 or 7 AZD1222 recipients. Following two doses of AZD1222, Spike-specific TCR breadth and depth rose.

Trimming left V 5 bases short and J 0 bases short, with 13 bases between. The CDR3 is 16 residues long. Germline V gene sequence: CDR1 SGHTA, CDR2 FQGNSA. Sequencing was performed with immunoSEQ multiplex PCR; in TCRdb, only in-frame clones are kept and a portion is missing. The repertoire holds approximately 160,000 clones, with more than 85% as singletons. This specimen consisted of peripheral blood, obtained on day 0 of AZD1222 vaccination. The chain recombines TRBV7-2 with TRBJ1-4; no clear D. This receptor was taken from an adult in good health. The CDR3 sequence: CASSKAEVPTNEKLFF. The CDR3 DNA follows: TGTGCCAGCAGCAAAGCAGAGGTCCCAACTAATGAAAAACTGTTTTTT.